This is a list of T cell receptor beta chains from one sample in a study of cytomegalovirus exposure and HLA in healthy donors. The assay was immunoSEQ multiplex PCR, and TCRdb's table has in-frame clones only and misses some. The table includes more than 85,000 clones, approximately 95% detected once. The sample taken for sequencing was PBMCs. All receptors derive from a woman between 18 and 30 years old in good health and CMV-seronegative. The conserved cysteine and the conserved F or W are not part of the CDR3 here. A D gene is named only where the DNA matches it firmly.

D: TRBD2
J: TRBJ2-7
V: TRBV15
CDR3: ATSRGTSGTYEQY

D: TRBD1
J: TRBJ1-4
V: TRBV2
CDR3: ASSTRTGYNEKLF

D: -
J: TRBJ1-1
V: TRBV2
CDR3: ASMGDTALNTEAF

D: TRBD2
J: TRBJ2-7
V: TRBV27
CDR3: ASSSVAGRAYEQY

D: TRBD2
J: TRBJ2-3
V: TRBV27
CDR3: ASSWGLAGAVNTQY

D: TRBD1
J: TRBJ2-7
V: TRBV18
CDR3: ASSPPGQNSYEQY

D: TRBD2
J: TRBJ2-5
V: TRBV5-1
CDR3: ASRGGETQY

D: -
J: TRBJ2-5
V: TRBV5-4
CDR3: ASSPPGTKWETQY

D: -
J: TRBJ2-3
V: TRBV4-1
CDR3: ASSMYSGSTDTQY

D: TRBD1
J: TRBJ2-7
V: TRBV6-1
CDR3: ASSALTGLAYEQY

D: -
J: TRBJ1-2
V: TRBV4-3
CDR3: ASSPGQGNYGYT

D: -
J: TRBJ1-2
V: TRBV4-1
CDR3: ASSHTGGDGYT

D: TRBD2
J: TRBJ2-1
V: TRBV27
CDR3: ASSKGLAGVTNEQF

D: -
J: TRBJ2-7
V: TRBV5-1
CDR3: ASSLLAGYEQY

D: TRBD1
J: TRBJ2-5
V: TRBV18
CDR3: ASSLLVAGGETQY

D: -
J: TRBJ1-5
V: TRBV21-1
CDR3: ASSKVDMRQGDWANQPQH

D: TRBD2
J: TRBJ2-1
V: TRBV5-4
CDR3: ASSLPSGGAPGDEQF

D: TRBD1
J: TRBJ2-7
V: TRBV7-9
CDR3: ASSTPGLGQGPYEQY

D: -
J: TRBJ1-2
V: TRBV6-5
CDR3: ASSPTDGGYVLG

D: TRBD2
J: TRBJ2-1
V: TRBV2
CDR3: ASSLSGGTYNEQF

D: -
J: TRBJ2-3
V: TRBV7-9
CDR3: ASSPEGPSTDTQY

D: TRBD1
J: TRBJ1-1
V: TRBV15
CDR3: ATSRGGQGRNTEAF

D: TRBD1
J: TRBJ2-7
V: TRBV7-8
CDR3: ASSWRTGGNEQY

D: -
J: TRBJ2-7
V: TRBV2
CDR3: ASSEADQGTYEQY

D: TRBD1
J: TRBJ2-2
V: TRBV7-6
CDR3: ASSRGQGAYTGELF

D: TRBD1
J: TRBJ1-2
V: TRBV6-1
CDR3: ASSEGDRVGGYT

D: -
J: TRBJ2-6
V: TRBV11-2
CDR3: ASIHEGAGANVLT

D: -
J: TRBJ2-1
V: TRBV7-9
CDR3: ASSLPLRGEQF

D: -
J: TRBJ2-2
V: TRBV6-4
CDR3: ASSEGGATGELF

D: TRBD1
J: TRBJ1-2
V: TRBV19
CDR3: ASSPLPGQGVHLWGYT

D: TRBD1
J: TRBJ2-5
V: TRBV15
CDR3: ATSREDRGLPETQY

D: TRBD1
J: TRBJ1-2
V: TRBV11-2
CDR3: ASSQTGVYGYT

D: -
J: TRBJ2-3
V: TRBV6-1
CDR3: ASSAMAATDTQY

D: TRBD2
J: TRBJ2-7
V: TRBV9
CDR3: ASSPWGAGTYEQY

D: -
J: TRBJ1-2
V: TRBV7-2
CDR3: ASSLDYPVRDGYT

D: TRBD1
J: TRBJ2-3
V: TRBV11-3
CDR3: ASSPGQGATDTQY

D: -
J: TRBJ1-5
V: TRBV19
CDR3: ASSNGGGNQPQH

D: TRBD1
J: TRBJ2-5
V: TRBV4-1
CDR3: ATSGTGPQETQY

D: TRBD1
J: TRBJ1-4
V: TRBV28
CDR3: ASSMTGQWDEKLF

D: -
J: TRBJ1-4
V: TRBV30
CDR3: ASNAGAVSEKLF

D: TRBD2
J: TRBJ2-1
V: TRBV5-1
CDR3: ASSLGLVSNLNEQF

D: -
J: TRBJ2-5
V: TRBV21-1
CDR3: ASNKPGLAGGETQY

D: -
J: TRBJ2-1
V: TRBV5-1
CDR3: ASSLVQENEQF

D: TRBD1
J: TRBJ2-1
V: TRBV6-5
CDR3: ASSYSRTGGNEQF

D: TRBD2
J: TRBJ2-1
V: TRBV4-3
CDR3: ASSQDRASGGHEQF

D: TRBD1
J: TRBJ2-5
V: TRBV5-1
CDR3: ASSSGQQETQY

D: TRBD1
J: TRBJ2-2
V: TRBV11-3
CDR3: ASSLEWRDRGNTGELF

D: TRBD2
J: TRBJ2-7
V: TRBV4-3
CDR3: ASSQDLPGLGTSYEQY

D: TRBD1
J: TRBJ1-1
V: TRBV5-4
CDR3: ASSSPPGQGPF

D: -
J: TRBJ2-1
V: TRBV6-5
CDR3: ASSYSVPTRVHEQF

D: -
J: TRBJ2-7
V: TRBV10-1
CDR3: ASSEVAGRFRYEQY